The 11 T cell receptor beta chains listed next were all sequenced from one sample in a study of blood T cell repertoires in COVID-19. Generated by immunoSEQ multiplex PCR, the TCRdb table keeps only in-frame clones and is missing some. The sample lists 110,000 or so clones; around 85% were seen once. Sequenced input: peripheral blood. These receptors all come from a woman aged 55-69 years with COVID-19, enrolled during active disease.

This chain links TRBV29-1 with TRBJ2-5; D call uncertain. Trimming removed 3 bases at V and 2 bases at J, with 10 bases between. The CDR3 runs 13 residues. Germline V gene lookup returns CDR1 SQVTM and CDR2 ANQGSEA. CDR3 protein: CSVDGLIQETQYF. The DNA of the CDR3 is TGCAGCGTTGATGGCTTGATACAAGAGACCCAGTACTTC.

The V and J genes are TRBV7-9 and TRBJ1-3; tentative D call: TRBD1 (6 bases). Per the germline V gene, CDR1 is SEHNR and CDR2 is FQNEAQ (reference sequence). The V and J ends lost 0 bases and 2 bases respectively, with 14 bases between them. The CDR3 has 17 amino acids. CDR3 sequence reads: CASSLADSGLPGNTIYF. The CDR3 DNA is TGTGCCAGCAGCTTAGCGGACAGCGGTCTTCCTGGAAACACCATATATTTT.

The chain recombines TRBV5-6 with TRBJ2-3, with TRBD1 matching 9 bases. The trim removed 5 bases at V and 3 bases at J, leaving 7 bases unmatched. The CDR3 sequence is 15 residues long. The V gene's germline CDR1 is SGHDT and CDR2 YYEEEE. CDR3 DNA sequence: TGTGCCAGCAGTCAAGGACAGGGGCGGACAGATACGCAGTATTTT. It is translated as CASSQGQGRTDTQYF. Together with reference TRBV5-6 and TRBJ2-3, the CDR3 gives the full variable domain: DAGVTQSPTHLIKTRGQQVTLRCSPKSGHDTVSWYQQALGQGPQFIFQYYEEEERQRGNFPDRFSGHQFPNYSSELNVNALLLGDSALYLCASSQGQGRTDTQYFGPGTRLTVL.

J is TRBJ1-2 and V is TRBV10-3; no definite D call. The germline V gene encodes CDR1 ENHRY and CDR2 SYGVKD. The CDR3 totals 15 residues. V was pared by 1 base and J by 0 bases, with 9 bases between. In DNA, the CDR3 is TGTGCCATCAGTGAGTACAGCACTCCTAACTATGGCTACACCTTC. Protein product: CAISEYSTPNYGYTF.

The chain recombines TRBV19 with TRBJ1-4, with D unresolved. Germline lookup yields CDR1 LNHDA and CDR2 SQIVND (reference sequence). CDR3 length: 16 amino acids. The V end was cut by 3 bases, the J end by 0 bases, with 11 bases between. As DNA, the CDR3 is TGTGCCAGTAGTATTCTGGGCGCTGCAACTAATGAAAAACTGTTTTTT. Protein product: CASSILGAATNEKLFF.

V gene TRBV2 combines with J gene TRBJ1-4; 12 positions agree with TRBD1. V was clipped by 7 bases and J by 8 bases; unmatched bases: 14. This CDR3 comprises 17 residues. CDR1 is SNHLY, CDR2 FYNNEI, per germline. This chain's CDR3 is CASTKKGTGGFGEKLFF. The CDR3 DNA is TGTGCCAGCACCAAAAAGGGGACAGGGGGCTTCGGCGAAAAACTGTTTTTT. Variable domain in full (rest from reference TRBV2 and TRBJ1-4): EPEVTQTPSHQVTQMGQEVILRCVPISNHLYFYWYRQILGQKVEFLVSFYNNEISEKSEIFDDQFSVERPDGSNFTLKIRSTKLEDSAMYFCASTKKGTGGFGEKLFFGSGTQLSVL.

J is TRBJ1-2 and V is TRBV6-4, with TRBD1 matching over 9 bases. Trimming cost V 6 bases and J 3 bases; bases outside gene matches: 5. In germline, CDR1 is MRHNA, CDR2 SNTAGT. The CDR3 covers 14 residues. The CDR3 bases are TGTGCCAGCAGAAATCGGACAGGGGACTATGGCTACACCTTC. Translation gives CASRNRTGDYGYTF.

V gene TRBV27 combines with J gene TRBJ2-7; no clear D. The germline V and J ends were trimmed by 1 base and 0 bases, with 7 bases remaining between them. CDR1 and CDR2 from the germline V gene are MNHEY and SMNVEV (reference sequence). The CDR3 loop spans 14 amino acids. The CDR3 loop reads CASSLYSSSYEQYF. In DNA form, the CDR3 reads TGTGCCAGCAGTTTATACAGTAGCTCCTACGAGCAGTACTTC.

The CDR3, as DNA: TGCAGCGTTGAAAGTAGTGAGCGGGGAGATATTGAGCAGTTCTTC. Its translation is CSVESSERGDIEQFF. The chain links TRBV29-1 to TRBJ2-1, with 7 bases aligning to TRBD2. The CDR3 sequence is 15 residues long. Germline CDR1 and CDR2: SQVTM and ANQGSEA. V gave up 2 bases and J gave up 9 bases; unmatched junction bases: 13.

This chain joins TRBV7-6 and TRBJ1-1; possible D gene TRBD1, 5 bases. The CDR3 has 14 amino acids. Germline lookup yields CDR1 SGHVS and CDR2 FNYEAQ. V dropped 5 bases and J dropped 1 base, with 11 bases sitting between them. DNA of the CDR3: TGTGCCAGCAGCCATCGACAGAGGAACACTGAAGCTTTCTTT. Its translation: CASSHRQRNTEAFF.

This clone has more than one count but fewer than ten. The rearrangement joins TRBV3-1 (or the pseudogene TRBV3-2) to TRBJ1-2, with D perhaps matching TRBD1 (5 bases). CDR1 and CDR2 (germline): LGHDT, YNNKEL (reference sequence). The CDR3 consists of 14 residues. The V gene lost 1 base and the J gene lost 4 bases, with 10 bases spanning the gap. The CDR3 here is CASSQGQGSYGYTF. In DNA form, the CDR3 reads TGTGCCAGCAGCCAAGGTCAGGGCAGCTATGGCTACACCTTC.